This T cell receptor beta chain was captured in a study of blood T cell repertoires in COVID-19. Overall study: From T cells, B-cell-depleted T cells, or PBMCs came the material, which was cDNA or gDNA.

Per the authors' pipeline: It was from reference gene primer amplification that nucleated cell counts were estimated. Assay used: immunoSEQ multiplex PCR; TCRdb lists only in-frame clones, some missing. The V and J calls and clone size come from that table; D and trimming were worked out from the DNA. The table lists approximately 50,000 clones, 87% of them singletons. Between the trimmed V and J ends, which lost 3 bases and 5 bases, there was a span of 14 bases. This CDR3 is built from 16 residues. Germline loops: CDR1 MDHEN, CDR2 SYDVKM. The chain uses TRBV28 and TRBJ1-6, with D uncertain. Sequencing was performed on peripheral blood. The receptor was isolated from a man in his forties or fifties with active COVID-19. In nucleotides, the CDR3 is TGTGCCAGCAGTTTTGGTGTAGCGGGAGATAATTCACCCCTCCACTTT. It is translated as CASSFGVAGDNSPLHF.